These T cell receptor beta chains were read from a single sample in a study of T cells in Graves' hyperthyroidism and ophthalmopathy. Using its own MiXCR run on the multiplex PCR reads, TCRdb lists one record per CDR3 protein. Of about 530,000 distinct CDR3 sequences in the sample, 15% to 20% were seen once. Sequenced input: blood. All receptors derive from a woman between 18 and 30 years old with Graves' ophthalmopathy. Both conserved end residues are part of each CDR3. Each record gives: clone size, J gene, D gene, V gene, CDR3 protein, CDR3 DNA. The D gene is left open where the match is weak. The listing skips clone size in some rows; elsewhere it reads once, few, many or a size class.

. | TRBJ2-3 | . | TRBV3-1 | CASSRSYTGSTDTQYF | TGTGCCAGCAGCCGAAGTTATACAGGGAGCACAGATACGCAGTATTTT
few | TRBJ2-1 | TRBD2 | TRBV14 | CASSQAVAGVEQFF | TGTGCCAGCAGCCAAGCGGTAGCGGGAGTTGAGCAGTTCTTC
. | TRBJ2-1 | TRBD2 | TRBV29-1 | CSVEASLAGVHEQFF | TGCAGCGTTGAAGCGTCGCTAGCGGGAGTACATGAGCAGTTCTTC
many | TRBJ1-1 | . | TRBV18 | CASSPVSENTEAFF | TGTGCCAGCTCACCAGTCAGTGAGAACACTGAAGCTTTCTTT
. | TRBJ2-3 | . | TRBV5-5 | CASSFSQGGITDTQYF | TGTGCCAGCAGCTTCTCCCAGGGGGGGATCACAGATACGCAGTATTTT
. | TRBJ2-2 | . | TRBV6-5 | CASSYSPGPNTGELFF | TGTGCCAGCAGTTACAGTCCGGGTCCTAACACCGGGGAGCTGTTTTTT
many | TRBJ1-4 | . | TRBV11-2 | CASSPASSGDEKLFF | TGTGCCAGCAGCCCGGCAAGTAGTGGGGATGAAAAACTGTTTTTT
. | TRBJ2-5 | . | TRBV5-6 | CASRGEEETQYF | TGTGCCAGCAGGGGGGAGGAAGAGACCCAGTACTTC
few | TRBJ2-5 | . | TRBV28 | CASSPPQATQYF | TGTGCCAGCAGTCCTCCCCAGGCGACCCAGTACTTC
. | TRBJ1-2 | . | TRBV10-3 | CAIASGTGIGGYTF | TGTGCCATCGCGTCGGGAACAGGGATCGGTGGCTACACCTTC
many | TRBJ1-2 | . | TRBV6-2/TRBV6-3 | CASSQTRYGYTF | TGTGCCAGCAGCCAAACACGCTATGGCTACACCTTC
. | TRBJ2-3 | TRBD2 | TRBV7-3 | CASSPLGGGLAGRDAADAQYF | TGTGCCAGCAGCCCCCTCGGGGGTGGACTAGCGGGTCGTGATGCCGCAGATGCGCAGTATTTT
few | TRBJ2-5 | . | TRBV9 | CASSAGDWYQETQYF | TGTGCCAGCAGCGCGGGGGACTGGTACCAAGAGACCCAGTACTTC
many | TRBJ2-7 | . | TRBV6-1 | CASSTRSQGYEQYF | TGTGCCAGCAGTACCCGGTCTCAGGGCTACGAGCAGTACTTC
. | TRBJ2-2 | . | TRBV4-1 | CASSQDLAEGGELFF | TGCGCCAGCAGCCAAGATCTGGCAGAAGGTGGGGAGCTGTTTTTT
many | TRBJ2-7 | TRBD1 | TRBV6-1 | CASSERGQGTSYEQYF | TGTGCCAGCAGTGAGCGGGGACAGGGGACGTCCTACGAGCAGTACTTC
. | TRBJ1-2 | . | TRBV14 | CASSQWDTKGNYGYTF | TGTGCCAGCAGCCAGTGGGACACCAAGGGAAACTATGGCTACACCTTC
many | TRBJ1-2 | . | TRBV5-1 | CASSFKPGGDYGYTF | TGCGCCAGCAGCTTTAAACCCGGGGGAGACTATGGCTACACCTTC
many | TRBJ2-5 | . | TRBV7-9 | CASSPEGTQYF | TGTGCCAGCAGTCCCGAGGGGACCCAGTACTTC
few | TRBJ2-1 | . | TRBV5-1 | CASSTDSPKGNEQFF | TGCGCCAGCAGCACAGACAGCCCTAAAGGGAATGAGCAGTTCTTC
. | TRBJ2-5 | TRBD1 | TRBV28 | CASSLFGTGQETQYF | TGTGCCAGCAGTTTATTCGGGACAGGACAAGAGACCCAGTACTTC
many | TRBJ1-4 | TRBD1 | TRBV2 | CASSDGRGNEKLFF | TGTGCCAGCAGTGATGGCAGGGGGAATGAAAAACTGTTTTTT
many | TRBJ1-2 | . | TRBV30 | CAWSVGIAASYTF | TGTGCCTGGAGTGTAGGGATAGCTGCTAGCTACACCTTC
. | TRBJ1-2 | TRBD1 | TRBV5-1 | CASSWTGDDYGYTF | TGCGCCAGCAGCTGGACAGGGGATGACTATGGCTACACCTTC
few | TRBJ1-1 | . | TRBV30 | CAWSFGTGNTEAFF | TGTGCCTGGAGTTTCGGGACGGGGAACACTGAAGCTTTCTTT
. | TRBJ1-2 | TRBD1 | TRBV29-1 | CGAPGQRYGYTF | TGCGGCGCTCCGGGACAGAGATATGGCTACACCTTC
. | TRBJ2-1 | TRBD2 | TRBV5-1 | CASRGSGEYNEQFF | TGCGCCAGCAGAGGTAGCGGGGAATACAATGAGCAGTTCTTC
many | TRBJ1-1 | TRBD1 | TRBV10-3 | CAISDRGGTEAFF | TGTGCCATTTCGGACAGGGGTGGCACTGAAGCTTTCTTT
. | TRBJ1-3 | . | TRBV18 | CASSPPRRRASGNTIYF | TGTGCCAGCTCACCACCGAGGAGAAGAGCTTCTGGAAACACCATATATTTT
. | TRBJ2-7 | . | TRBV7-2 | CASRATDSYEQYF | TGTGCCAGCAGGGCTACTGATTCCTACGAGCAGTACTTC
many | TRBJ1-2 | . | TRBV30 | CAWREAGGGYTF | TGTGCCTGGAGAGAGGCCGGGGGGGGCTACACCTTC
. | TRBJ1-2 | TRBD1 | TRBV7-9 | CASSSRSDREGDGYTF | TGTGCCAGCAGCTCACGGTCGGACAGGGAGGGGGATGGCTACACCTTC
few | TRBJ2-3 | TRBD1 | TRBV6-1 | CASRTGSVDTQYF | TGTGCCAGCAGGACAGGGAGTGTTGATACGCAGTATTTT
few | TRBJ2-3 | . | TRBV6-1 | CASTPDQRRTDTQYF | TGTGCCAGCACACCGGACCAACGGAGGACAGATACGCAGTATTTT
many | TRBJ2-3 | . | TRBV7-2 | CASSFRGSTDTQYF | TGTGCCAGCAGCTTTAGGGGGAGCACAGATACGCAGTATTTT
many | TRBJ2-3 | . | TRBV11-1 | CASSLGRPTTDTQYF | TGTGCCAGCAGCTTAGGGAGGCCAACCACAGATACGCAGTATTTT
. | TRBJ2-6 | TRBD2 | TRBV27 | CASSTGTSGFSGANVLTF | TGTGCCAGCAGTACCGGGACTAGCGGGTTCTCTGGGGCCAACGTCCTGACTTTC
. | TRBJ2-7 | TRBD2 | TRBV6-4 | CASRGLAGPYSYEQYF | TGTGCCAGCAGGGGACTAGCGGGGCCTTACTCCTACGAGCAGTACTTC
few | TRBJ1-5 | . | TRBV5-1 | CATLGGAPESDQPQHF | TGCGCCACCTTGGGCGGGGCTCCCGAGAGTGATCAGCCCCAGCATTTT
few | TRBJ2-1 | TRBD2 | TRBV4-1 | CASSPIGLAGGSEQFF | TGCGCCAGCAGCCCTATCGGACTAGCGGGAGGTAGTGAGCAGTTCTTC
many | TRBJ2-3 | . | TRBV11-2 | CASSSGFRRTDTQYF | TGTGCCAGCAGCTCAGGGTTCCGTCGCACAGATACGCAGTATTTT
. | TRBJ2-7 | . | TRBV3-1 | CASSPDGSPTYEQYF | TGTGCCAGCAGCCCAGACGGGAGCCCCACCTACGAGCAGTACTTC
few | TRBJ2-7 | . | TRBV28 | CASSRPRGHNAYEQYF | TGTGCCAGCAGTCGCCCCCGGGGACACAACGCTTACGAGCAGTACTTC
few | TRBJ2-3 | . | TRBV20-1 | CSARDPLLGYLLDTQYF | TGCAGTGCTAGAGATCCCCTCTTAGGATACCTCTTAGATACGCAGTATTTT
many | TRBJ2-7 | . | TRBV14 | CASSHSYEQYF | TGTGCCAGCAGTCACTCCTACGAGCAGTACTTC
. | TRBJ1-1 | TRBD1 | TRBV28 | CASRPGQGIEAFF | TGTGCCAGCAGGCCGGGACAGGGCATTGAAGCTTTCTTT
. | TRBJ2-5 | TRBD2 | TRBV13 | CASSLGWEGIGETQYF | TGTGCCAGCAGCTTAGGGTGGGAGGGGATAGGAGAGACCCAGTACTTC
. | TRBJ2-2 | . | TRBV6-1 | CASSEALLAKNTGELFF | TGTGCCAGCAGTGAAGCCTTGCTAGCGAAAAACACCGGGGAGCTGTTTTTT
. | TRBJ1-2 | . | TRBV28 | CASSPSQDAYEGYTF | TGTGCCAGCTCCCCCAGCCAGGATGCTTATGAGGGCTACACCTTC
many | TRBJ1-1 | . | TRBV24-1 | CATSDSGLGEAFF | TGTGCCACCAGTGATTCGGGACTTGGTGAAGCTTTCTTT